This T cell receptor beta chain was identified during a study of blood T cell repertoires in COVID-19. Study in general: Acute-phase and convalescent COVID-19 samples originated in the United States, Italy and Spain. The cDNA or gDNA used as material had been derived from T cells, B-cell-depleted T cells, or PBMCs.

In the authors' workflow: Reference gene primers were amplified, and this amplification served to estimate nucleated cell counts. This table comes from immunoSEQ multiplex PCR, and its TCRdb copy is limited to in-frame clones, with some not included. V and J calls and clone size are copied from that table; D and trimming were computed from the DNA. Counted here are roughly 200,000 clones, 65% to 90% occurring once; the ten biggest clones make up over 10%. The germline CDR1 and CDR2 sequences are ENHRY and SYGVKD. Losses at the gene ends were 3 bases for V and 3 bases for J; bases not matched to a gene: 3. The length of the CDR3 is 14 residues.

The receptor was derived from a human donor in a cohort sampled during active COVID-19. What was sequenced was peripheral blood. V gene TRBV10-3 combines with J gene TRBJ2-7; 9 bases match TRBD2. This chain's CDR3 is CAISELLAGYEQYF. The CDR3 bases are TGTGCCATCAGTGAATTACTAGCGGGCTACGAGCAGTACTTC.